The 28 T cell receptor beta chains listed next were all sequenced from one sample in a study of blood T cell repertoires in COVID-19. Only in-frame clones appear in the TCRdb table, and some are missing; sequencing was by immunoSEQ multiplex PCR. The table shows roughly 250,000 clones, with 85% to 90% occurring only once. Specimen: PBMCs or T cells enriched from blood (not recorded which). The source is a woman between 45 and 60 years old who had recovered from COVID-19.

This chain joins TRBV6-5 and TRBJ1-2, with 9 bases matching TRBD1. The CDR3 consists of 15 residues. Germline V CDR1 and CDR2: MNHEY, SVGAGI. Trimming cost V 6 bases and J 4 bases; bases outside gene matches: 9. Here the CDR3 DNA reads TGTGCCAGCAGCCGTGGGACAGGGTTGAGCTATGGCTACACCTTC. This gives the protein CASSRGTGLSYGYTF.

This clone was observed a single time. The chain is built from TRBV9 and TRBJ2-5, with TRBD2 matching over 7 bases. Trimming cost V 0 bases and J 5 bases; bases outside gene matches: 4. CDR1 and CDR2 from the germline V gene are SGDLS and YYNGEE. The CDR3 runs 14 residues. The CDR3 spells CASSVAGGSETQYF. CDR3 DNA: TGTGCCAGCAGCGTAGCGGGCGGGAGTGAGACCCAGTACTTC.

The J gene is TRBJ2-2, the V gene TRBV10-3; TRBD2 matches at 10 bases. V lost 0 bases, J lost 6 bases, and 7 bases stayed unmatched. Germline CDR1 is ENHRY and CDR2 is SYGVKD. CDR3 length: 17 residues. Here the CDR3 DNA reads TGTGCCATCAGTGAGTCTTGGGCTAGCGGGAGTGCCGGGGAGCTGTTTTTT. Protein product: CAISESWASGSAGELFF.

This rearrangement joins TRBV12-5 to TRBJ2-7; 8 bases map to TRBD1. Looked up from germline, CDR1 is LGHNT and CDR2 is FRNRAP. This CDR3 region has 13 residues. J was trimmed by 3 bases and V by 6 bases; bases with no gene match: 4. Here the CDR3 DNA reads TGTGCTAGTGGCCGGACAGGGATCTACGAGCAGTACTTC. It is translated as CASGRTGIYEQYF.

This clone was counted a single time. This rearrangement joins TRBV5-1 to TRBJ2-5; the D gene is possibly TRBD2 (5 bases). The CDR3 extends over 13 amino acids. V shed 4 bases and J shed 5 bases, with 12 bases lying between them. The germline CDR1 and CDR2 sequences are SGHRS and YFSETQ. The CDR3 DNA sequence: TGCGCCAGCAGCCCAAAGCCGGGGGAGACCCAGTACTTC. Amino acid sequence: CASSPKPGETQYF.

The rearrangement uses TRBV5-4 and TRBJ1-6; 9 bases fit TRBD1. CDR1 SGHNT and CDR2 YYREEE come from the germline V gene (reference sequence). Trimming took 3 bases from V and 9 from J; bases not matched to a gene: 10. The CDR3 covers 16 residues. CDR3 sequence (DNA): TGTGCCAGCAGCTCGGGAACAGGGGGCGGCGGTTCACCCCTCCACTTT. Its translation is CASSSGTGGGGSPLHF.

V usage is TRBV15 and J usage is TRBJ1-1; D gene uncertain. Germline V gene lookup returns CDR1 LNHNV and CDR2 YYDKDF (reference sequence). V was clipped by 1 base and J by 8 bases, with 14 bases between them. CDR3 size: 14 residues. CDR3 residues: CATSRGRGRSEAFF. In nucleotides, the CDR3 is TGTGCCACCAGCAGAGGACGGGGTCGCTCCGAAGCTTTCTTT.

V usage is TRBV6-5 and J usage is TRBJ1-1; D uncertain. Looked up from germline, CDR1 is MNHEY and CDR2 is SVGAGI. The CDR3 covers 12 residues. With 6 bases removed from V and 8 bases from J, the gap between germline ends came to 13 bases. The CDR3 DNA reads TGTGCCAGCAGACGACTAAGTTCCGAAGCTTTCTTT. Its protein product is CASRRLSSEAFF.

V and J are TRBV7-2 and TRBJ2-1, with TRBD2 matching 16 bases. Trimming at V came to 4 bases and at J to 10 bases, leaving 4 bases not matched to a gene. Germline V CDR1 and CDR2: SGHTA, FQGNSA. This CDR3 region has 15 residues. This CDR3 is CASSWGLAGGPEQFF. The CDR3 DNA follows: TGTGCCAGCAGCTGGGGACTAGCGGGAGGGCCAGAGCAGTTCTTC.

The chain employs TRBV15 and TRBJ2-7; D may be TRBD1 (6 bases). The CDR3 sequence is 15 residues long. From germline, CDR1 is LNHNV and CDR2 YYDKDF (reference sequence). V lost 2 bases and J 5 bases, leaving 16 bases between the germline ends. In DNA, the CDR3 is TGTGCCACCAGCAGACCACGTACAGGGTTACACGAGCAGTACTTC. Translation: CATSRPRTGLHEQYF.

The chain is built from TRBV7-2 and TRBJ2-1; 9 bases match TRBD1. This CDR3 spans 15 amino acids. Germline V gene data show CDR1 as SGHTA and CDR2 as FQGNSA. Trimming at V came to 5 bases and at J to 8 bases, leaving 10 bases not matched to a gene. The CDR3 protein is CASSEGTGTFYEQFF. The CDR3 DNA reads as TGTGCCAGCAGCGAAGGGACAGGGACTTTCTATGAGCAGTTCTTC.

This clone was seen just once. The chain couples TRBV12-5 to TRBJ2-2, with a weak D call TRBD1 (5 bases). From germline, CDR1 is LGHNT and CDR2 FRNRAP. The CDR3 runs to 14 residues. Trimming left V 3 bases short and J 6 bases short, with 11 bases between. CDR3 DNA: TGTGCTAGTGGTTTCCCCACCAGGGCCGGGGAGCTGTTTTTT. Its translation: CASGFPTRAGELFF.

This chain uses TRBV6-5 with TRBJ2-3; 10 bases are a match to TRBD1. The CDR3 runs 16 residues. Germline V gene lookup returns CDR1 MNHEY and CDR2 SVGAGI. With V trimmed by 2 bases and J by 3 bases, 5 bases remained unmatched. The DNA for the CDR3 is TGTGCCAGCAGTTACCAGCCGGGACAGGGGACAGATACGCAGTATTTT. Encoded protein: CASSYQPGQGTDTQYF.

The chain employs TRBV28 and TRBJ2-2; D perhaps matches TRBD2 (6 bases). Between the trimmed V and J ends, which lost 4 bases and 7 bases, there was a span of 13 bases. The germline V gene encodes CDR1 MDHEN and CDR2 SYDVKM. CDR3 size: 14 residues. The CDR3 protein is CASSYGGNHGELFF. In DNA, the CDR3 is TGTGCCAGCAGTTACGGCGGGAATCACGGGGAGCTGTTTTTT. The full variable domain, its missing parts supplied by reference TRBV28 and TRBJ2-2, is DVKVTQSSRYLVKRTGEKVFLECVQDMDHENMFWYRQDPGLGLRLIYFSYDVKMKEKGDIPEGYSVSREKKERFSLILESASTNQTSMYLCASSYGGNHGELFFGEGSRLTVL.

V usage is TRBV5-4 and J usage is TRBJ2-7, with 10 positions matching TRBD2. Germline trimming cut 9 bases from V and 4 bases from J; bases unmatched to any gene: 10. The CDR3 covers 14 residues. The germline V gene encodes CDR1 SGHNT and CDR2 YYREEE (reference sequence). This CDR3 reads CAISQAGGPYEQYF. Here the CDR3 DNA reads TGTGCCATATCACAAGCGGGAGGGCCTTACGAGCAGTACTTC.

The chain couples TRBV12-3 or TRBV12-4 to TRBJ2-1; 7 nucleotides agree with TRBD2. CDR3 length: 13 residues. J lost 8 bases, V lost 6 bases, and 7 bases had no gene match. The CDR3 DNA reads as TGTGCCAGCAGGAGACTAGCACTTCATGAGCAGTTCTTC. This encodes CASRRLALHEQFF.

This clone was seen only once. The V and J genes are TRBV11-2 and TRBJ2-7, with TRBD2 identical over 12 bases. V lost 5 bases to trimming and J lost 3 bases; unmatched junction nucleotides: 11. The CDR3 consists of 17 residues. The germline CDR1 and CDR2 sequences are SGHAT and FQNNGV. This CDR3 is CASSLRPGTSGFYEQYF. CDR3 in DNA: TGTGCCAGCAGCCTACGACCCGGGACTAGCGGGTTCTACGAGCAGTACTTC.

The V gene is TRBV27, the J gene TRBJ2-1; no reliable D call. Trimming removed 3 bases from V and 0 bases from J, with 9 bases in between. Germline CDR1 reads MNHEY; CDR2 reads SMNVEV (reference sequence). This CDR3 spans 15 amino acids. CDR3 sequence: CASSFDMSSYNEQFF. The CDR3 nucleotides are TGTGCCAGCAGTTTTGACATGAGCTCCTACAATGAGCAGTTCTTC.

CDR3 nucleotides: TGCGCCAGCAGCTTGACCGGGACACCGAACACTGAAGCTTTCTTT. Translated, it gives CASSLTGTPNTEAFF. The chain carries TRBV5-1 and TRBJ1-1; D possibly corresponds to TRBD1 (6 bases). V was trimmed by 1 base and J by 1 base, leaving 11 bases between them. The CDR3 runs 15 residues. Germline CDR1 reads SGHRS; CDR2 reads YFSETQ.

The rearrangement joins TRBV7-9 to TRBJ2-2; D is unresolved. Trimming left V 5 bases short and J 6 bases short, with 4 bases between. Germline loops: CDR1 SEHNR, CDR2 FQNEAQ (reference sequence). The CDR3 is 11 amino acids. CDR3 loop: CASSPSGELFF. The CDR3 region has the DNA TGTGCCAGCAGCCCATCCGGGGAGCTGTTTTTT.

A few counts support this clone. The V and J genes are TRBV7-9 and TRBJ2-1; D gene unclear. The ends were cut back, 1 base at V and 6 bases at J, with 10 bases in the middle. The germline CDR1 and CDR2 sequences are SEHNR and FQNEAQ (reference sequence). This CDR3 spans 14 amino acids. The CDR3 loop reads CASSLVATANEQFF. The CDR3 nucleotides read TGTGCCAGCAGCTTAGTTGCGACTGCCAATGAGCAGTTCTTC.

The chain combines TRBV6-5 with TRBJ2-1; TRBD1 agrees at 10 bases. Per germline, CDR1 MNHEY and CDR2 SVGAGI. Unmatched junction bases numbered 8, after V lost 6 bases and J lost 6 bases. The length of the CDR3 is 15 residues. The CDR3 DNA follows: TGTGCCAGCAGCAGACCCGGGACAGGGGTCAATGAGCAGTTCTTC. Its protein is CASSRPGTGVNEQFF.

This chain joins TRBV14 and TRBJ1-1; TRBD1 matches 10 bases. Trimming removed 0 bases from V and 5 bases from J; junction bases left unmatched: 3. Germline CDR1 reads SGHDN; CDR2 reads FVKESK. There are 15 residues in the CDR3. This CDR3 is CASSQDWGQGTEAFF. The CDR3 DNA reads TGTGCCAGCAGCCAAGATTGGGGACAGGGGACTGAAGCTTTCTTT.

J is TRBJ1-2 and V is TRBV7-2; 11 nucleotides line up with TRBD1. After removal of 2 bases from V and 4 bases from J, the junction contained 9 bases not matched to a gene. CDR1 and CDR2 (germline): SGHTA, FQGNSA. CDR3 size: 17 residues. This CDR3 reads CASSLSSGTGGFYGYTF. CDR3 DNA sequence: TGTGCCAGCAGCTTATCATCCGGGACAGGGGGTTTCTATGGCTACACCTTC.

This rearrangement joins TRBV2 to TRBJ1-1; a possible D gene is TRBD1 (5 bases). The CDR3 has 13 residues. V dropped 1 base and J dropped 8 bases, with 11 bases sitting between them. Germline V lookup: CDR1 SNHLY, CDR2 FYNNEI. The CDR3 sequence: CASSEEVRGEAFF. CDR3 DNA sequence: TGTGCCAGCAGTGAAGAGGTTCGGGGGGAAGCTTTCTTT. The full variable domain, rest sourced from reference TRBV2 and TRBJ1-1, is EPEVTQTPSHQVTQMGQEVILRCVPISNHLYFYWYRQILGQKVEFLVSFYNNEISEKSEIFDDQFSVERPDGSNFTLKIRSTKLEDSAMYFCASSEEVRGEAFFGQGTRLTVV.

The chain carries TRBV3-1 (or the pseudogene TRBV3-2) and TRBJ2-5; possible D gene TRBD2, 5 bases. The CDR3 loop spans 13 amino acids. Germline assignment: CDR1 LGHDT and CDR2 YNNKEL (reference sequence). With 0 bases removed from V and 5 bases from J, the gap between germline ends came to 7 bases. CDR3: CASSQDGEETQYF. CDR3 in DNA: TGTGCCAGCAGCCAAGATGGGGAGGAGACCCAGTACTTC.

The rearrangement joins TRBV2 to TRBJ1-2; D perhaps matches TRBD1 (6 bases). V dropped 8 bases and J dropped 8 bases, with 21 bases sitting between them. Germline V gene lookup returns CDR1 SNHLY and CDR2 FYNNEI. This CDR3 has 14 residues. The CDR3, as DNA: TGTGCCAGCGAAATGGTGCAGGGGAACGGCGGCTACACCTTC. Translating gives CASEMVQGNGGYTF. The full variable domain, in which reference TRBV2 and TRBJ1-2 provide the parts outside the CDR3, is EPEVTQTPSHQVTQMGQEVILRCVPISNHLYFYWYRQILGQKVEFLVSFYNNEISEKSEIFDDQFSVERPDGSNFTLKIRSTKLEDSAMYFCASEMVQGNGGYTFGSGTRLTVV.

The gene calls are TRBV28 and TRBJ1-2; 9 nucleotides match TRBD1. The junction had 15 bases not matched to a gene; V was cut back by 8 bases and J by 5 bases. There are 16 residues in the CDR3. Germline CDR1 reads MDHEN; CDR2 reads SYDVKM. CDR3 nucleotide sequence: TGTGCCAGCGGGGACCCGGGACAGGGACATGTGTATGGCTACACCTTC. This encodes CASGDPGQGHVYGYTF.